This T cell receptor (beta chain) is drawn from a study of cytomegalovirus exposure and HLA in healthy donors. This clone was observed a handful of times. As yet, its antigen is unknown. Study-wide points: One variant, a missense change in DCLRE1C, was linked in a later analysis to TCR beta V- and J-gene trimming. Most TCR beta V segments were productive about 90% or about 30% of the time in an earlier analysis. Among TCR beta chains, those listed as cytomegalovirus-associated numbered some 160.

This PCR relied on a set of 60 Vbeta primers and 13 Jbeta primers. Sequencing was performed with immunoSEQ multiplex PCR; in TCRdb, only in-frame clones are kept and a portion is missing. The table shows 150,000 to 200,000 clones, with around 80% occurring only once. The sequencing sample was made of PBMCs. This receptor was taken from a male donor in good health and CMV-seronegative.

CDR3 nucleotide sequence: TGTGCCTGGAGCTGGTGGACAGGGAAAAACACTGAAGCTTTCTTT. Its translation: CAWSWWTGKNTEAFF. This chain uses TRBV30 with TRBJ1-1, with TRBD1 matching over 8 bases. V shed 3 bases and J 2 bases; nucleotides not matched to a gene: 8. The germline gives CDR1 GTSNPN, CDR2 SVGIG (reference sequence). The CDR3 spans 15 residues.